This passage covers 10 T cell receptor beta chains from one sample sequenced in a study of cytomegalovirus exposure and HLA in healthy donors. The PCR made use of 60 Vbeta and 13 Jbeta primers. Libraries were prepared by immunoSEQ multiplex PCR; TCRdb keeps only in-frame clonotypes and omits some of them. Seen in this sample are 150,000 or so clones; the ten most common clones hold roughly 2%. Sequenced input: PBMCs. The receptors here all came from a man younger than 45 in good health and CMV-seronegative.

The chain uses TRBV4-2 and TRBJ2-5; D not certain. V lost 0 bases and J lost 5, with 7 bases in between. Per the germline V gene, CDR1 is LGHNA and CDR2 is YNFKEQ. CDR3 length: 13 amino acids. The chain's CDR3 is CASSQDFFETQYF. CDR3 nucleotides: TGTGCCAGCAGCCAAGACTTTTTCGAGACCCAGTACTTC.

The CDR3 loop is CASSLSRQGGTEAFF. The CDR3 nucleotides are TGTGCCAGCAGTTTAAGCCGGCAGGGTGGGACTGAAGCTTTCTTT. The chain couples TRBV27 to TRBJ1-1; perhaps TRBD1 as D (5 bases). V was trimmed by 2 bases and J by 5 bases, leaving 15 bases between them. The CDR3 is 15 amino acids. CDR1 is MNHEY and CDR2 is SMNVEV in the germline V gene (reference sequence).

The chain couples TRBV7-9 to TRBJ2-7; tentative D call: TRBD1 (5 bases). There are 15 residues in the CDR3. Between the trimmed V and J ends, which lost 2 bases and 2 bases, there was a span of 13 bases. Germline lookup yields CDR1 SEHNR and CDR2 FQNEAQ (reference sequence). The CDR3 DNA is TGTGCCAGCAGCTTACAGACGCAGGGCCCCTACGAGCAGTACTTC. It encodes CASSLQTQGPYEQYF.

The CDR3 DNA follows: TGTGCCAGCAGTTTAAGGACTAGCGGGAGGTCTAGCACAGATACGCAGTATTTT. It translates to CASSLRTSGRSSTDTQYF. V is TRBV28 and J is TRBJ2-3, with 14 bases matching TRBD2. V dropped 2 bases and J dropped 0; count of bases not matched to a gene: 4. Germline V gene data show CDR1 as MDHEN and CDR2 as SYDVKM. The CDR3 extends over 18 amino acids.

The CDR3: CASSSPGQGIEKLFF. The CDR3 bases are TGTGCCAGCAGCTCGCCGGGACAGGGAATTGAAAAACTGTTTTTT. V is TRBV7-9 and J is TRBJ1-4, with 9 bases lining up with TRBD1. The CDR3 is 15 amino acids. J lost 7 bases, V lost 4 bases, and 7 bases had no gene match. Germline V lookup: CDR1 SEHNR, CDR2 FQNEAQ (reference sequence).

The chain links TRBV6-1 to TRBJ1-5; D ambiguous. CDR1 and CDR2 from the germline V gene are MNHNS and SASEGT. CDR3 length: 13 amino acids. Trimming pared 0 bases from V and 3 bases from J, leaving 3 bases between. CDR3 nucleotides: TGTGCCAGCAGTGAAGCCTACAATCAGCCCCAGCATTTT. It codes for CASSEAYNQPQHF.

This sequence joins TRBV28 and TRBJ2-1; unclear D gene. The V gene lost 4 bases and the J gene lost 5 bases, with 12 bases spanning the gap. CDR1 and CDR2 (germline): MDHEN, SYDVKM. This CDR3 spans 14 amino acids. CDR3 protein: CASSSLDFHNEQFF. CDR3 DNA sequence: TGTGCCAGCAGTTCTCTCGACTTTCACAATGAGCAGTTCTTC. Full variable domain (missing parts from reference TRBV28 and TRBJ2-1): DVKVTQSSRYLVKRTGEKVFLECVQDMDHENMFWYRQDPGLGLRLIYFSYDVKMKEKGDIPEGYSVSREKKERFSLILESASTNQTSMYLCASSSLDFHNEQFFGPGTRLTVL.

The V gene is TRBV18, the J gene TRBJ2-2; D perhaps matches TRBD2 (5 bases). The CDR3 has 15 amino acids. Germline V gene sequence: CDR1 KGHSH, CDR2 LQKENI. Trimming took 1 base from V and 0 from J, leaving 6 bases between them. The CDR3 here is CASSPLASNTGELFF. The CDR3 nucleotides are TGTGCCAGCTCACCACTAGCGTCGAACACCGGGGAGCTGTTTTTT. The complete variable domain, with remaining parts taken from reference TRBV18 and TRBJ2-2, reads NAGVMQNPRHLVRRRGQEARLRCSPMKGHSHVYWYRQLPEEGLKFMVYLQKENIIDESGMPKERFSAEFPKEGPSILRIQQVVRGDSAAYFCASSPLASNTGELFFGEGSRLTVL.

J is TRBJ2-6 and V is TRBV19; D might be TRBD1 (6 bases). CDR3 length: 15 residues. CDR1 is LNHDA, CDR2 SQIVND, per germline (reference sequence). The V end was cut by 3 bases, the J end by 1 base, with 7 bases between. CDR3 loop: CASSIGTSGANVLTF. The CDR3 coding sequence is TGTGCCAGTAGTATTGGGACATCTGGGGCCAACGTCCTGACTTTC.

This chain links TRBV27 with TRBJ2-7; 9 bases are a match to TRBD2. V shed 6 bases, J shed 4 bases, and the junction held 22 bases outside the gene matches. The CDR3 is 19 amino acids. CDR1 MNHEY and CDR2 SMNVEV come from the germline V gene (reference sequence). CDR3: CASSRVVLAGPSLKYEQYF. The DNA of the CDR3 is TGTGCCAGCAGCCGCGTAGTGCTAGCGGGACCGTCTCTTAAATACGAGCAGTACTTC.